This T cell receptor (beta chain) was sequenced during a study of shared clonotypes between healthy human individuals. About the research overall: The plates for each donor numbered three CD4 naive, three CD4 memory, two CD8 naive and one CD8 memory.

Regarding this clone: Its antigen remains unidentified.

General study points: A handful of donors held about 5% of naive CD4 clonotypes in common. Expectations were that clonotype sharing among donors would be affected by sequencing depth.

A deep-level run was used for the assay. The assay was immunoSEQ multiplex PCR, and TCRdb's table has in-frame clones only and misses some. The sample holds about 2.3 million clones; approximately 90% are singletons and the top ten take approximately 0.41%. V lost 0 bases and J lost 3; bases outside the gene matches: 7. Germline values: CDR1 SGHRS, CDR2 YFSETQ. The CDR3 has 16 amino acids. The sequence was obtained from a man in his late teens or twenties in good health. Some clones in this sample may be carry-over from other donors' samples. Sequenced material: naive CD4+ T cells from PBMCs. Stated subset: CD45RA+ positively selected. The chain uses TRBV5-1 and TRBJ2-3, with TRBD2 identical over 7 bases. The DNA for the CDR3 is TGCGCCAGCAGCTTGGAGATGGGAGGGCCTACAGATACGCAGTATTTT. Protein product: CASSLEMGGPTDTQYF.